These 32 T cell receptor beta chains came from one sample sequenced in a study of T cells in Graves' hyperthyroidism and ophthalmopathy. Amplification yielded TCR beta CDR3 regions, with RNA transcripts as the source. Initially, a first-round RT-PCR of the TCR CDR3 employed the HTBI primer set. MiXCR, applied by TCRdb to the multiplex PCR reads, yields one record per CDR3 protein. The repertoire holds 95,000 to 110,000 distinct CDR3 sequences, about 50% seen once, with approximately 25% in the top ten. Sequencing used blood. All receptors come from a middle-aged man with Graves' hyperthyroidism.

This clonotype was detected ten times or more. The chain carries TRBV19 and TRBJ2-3, with 12 positions matching TRBD2. The V segment lost 5 bases and the J segment 3 bases; nucleotides outside the gene matches: 6. The CDR3 is made up of 16 amino acids. Germline loops: CDR1 LNHDA, CDR2 SQIVND (reference sequence). The CDR3 spells CASSSKTSGGTDTQYF. The CDR3 region has the DNA TGTGCCAGTAGTTCCAAGACTAGCGGGGGAACAGATACGCAGTATTTT.

This clonotype was detected once. This chain links TRBV2 with TRBJ2-7, with 7 bases fitting TRBD1. J lost 5 bases, V lost 1 base, and 5 bases had no gene match. This CDR3 region has 14 residues. Germline V gene data show CDR1 as SNHLY and CDR2 as FYNNEI. The DNA for the CDR3 is TGTGCCAGCAGTGAAGGACAGGGCGTCGACGAGCAGTACTTC. It is translated as CASSEGQGVDEQYF.

This clonotype was observed many times. The rearrangement joins TRBV7-6 to TRBJ2-7; 7 bases agree with TRBD2. Trimming took 2 bases from V and 1 from J; bases not matched to a gene: 8. The germline CDR1 and CDR2 sequences are SGHVS and FNYEAQ. The CDR3 contains 16 residues. The CDR3 coding sequence is TGTGCCAGCAGCTTACTGGGAGGGCGGGAGTCCTACGAGCAGTACTTC. As protein: CASSLLGGRESYEQYF. The variable domain in full, completed from reference TRBV7-6 and TRBJ2-7, reads GAGVSQSPRYKVTKRGQDVALRCDPISGHVSLYWYRQALGQGPEFLTYFNYEAQQDKSGLPNDRFSAERPEGSISTLTIQRTEQRDSAMYRCASSLLGGRESYEQYFGPGTRLTVT.

The CDR3 sequence: CASSGGTQASYEQYF. The CDR3 nucleotides are TGTGCCAGCAGTGGCGGGACTCAGGCCTCCTACGAGCAGTACTTC. The V call is TRBV2, the J call TRBJ2-7, with D possibly matching TRBD2 (6 bases). Germline lookup yields CDR1 SNHLY and CDR2 FYNNEI. This CDR3 is built from 15 residues. V shed 4 bases and J shed 0 bases, with 13 bases lying between them.

This clonotype was counted ten times or more. The chain carries TRBV13 and TRBJ1-2; D unresolved. Germline-derived CDR1 and CDR2 are PRHDT and FYEKMQ (reference sequence). Trimming took 1 base from V and 13 from J, leaving 19 bases between them. This CDR3 is 14 amino acids long. CDR3 coding DNA: TGTGCCAGCAGCTTAGAATTGGACCCACCCTTATCCACCTTC. It encodes CASSLELDPPLSTF.

With respect to this clonotype: This CDR3 is missing its conserved last phenylalanine or tryptophan, likely due to a read error. This rearrangement joins TRBV27 to TRBJ1-1, with no clear D. Trimming took off 2 bases at V and 7 bases at J, with 11 bases between the two ends. Germline V gene sequence: CDR1 MNHEY, CDR2 SMNVEV (reference sequence). The CDR3 loop spans 13 amino acids. For the CDR3, the DNA is TGTGCCAGCAGTTTAAGGGTGTCGTATGAAGCTTTCTTG. It encodes CASSLRVSYEAFL.

This clonotype was observed a single time. The V gene is TRBV29-1, the J gene TRBJ1-1; D is undetermined. Germline CDR1 reads SQVTM; CDR2 reads ANQGSEA. Between the trimmed V and J ends, which lost 4 bases and 1 base, there was a span of 10 bases. There are 13 residues in the CDR3. Here the CDR3 DNA reads TGCAGCGTTGTTTTAAACACGAACACTGAAGCTTTCTTT. Protein: CSVVLNTNTEAFF.

This clonotype was counted at least ten times. This rearrangement joins TRBV15 to TRBJ2-3; D is tentatively TRBD1 or TRBD2 (5 bases each). The CDR3 has 13 amino acids. From germline, CDR1 is LNHNV and CDR2 YYDKDF (reference sequence). The V gene lost 0 bases and the J gene lost 6 bases, with 7 bases spanning the gap. In DNA, the CDR3 is TGTGCCACCAGCAGAGAGGGGGTGGATACGCAGTATTTT. This sequence encodes CATSREGVDTQYF.

The table lists this clonotype with many counts. The genes are TRBV12-3 or TRBV12-4 and TRBJ2-3; 11 bases align to TRBD2. The CDR3 runs 16 residues. V lost 1 base and J lost 3; bases outside the gene matches: 3. CDR3 sequence reads: CASSLEWTSGTDTQYF. In DNA form, the CDR3 reads TGTGCCAGCAGTTTAGAATGGACTAGCGGGACAGATACGCAGTATTTT.

The rearrangement uses TRBV14 and TRBJ1-5; the D gene is possibly TRBD1 (5 bases). Per germline, CDR1 SGHDN and CDR2 FVKESK. Trimming shortened V by 8 bases and J by 4 bases, and 18 bases separated the two germline ends. The CDR3 covers 15 residues. The CDR3 here is CASSRGRGQNQPQHF. The CDR3, as DNA: TGTGCCAGCTCTAGGGGCCGCGGACAAAATCAGCCCCAGCATTTT.

The chain is built from TRBV10-1 and TRBJ2-1; TRBD1 aligns across 9 bases. CDR3 length: 16 residues. V dropped 5 bases and J dropped 5; count of bases not matched to a gene: 10. Looked up from germline, CDR1 is WNHNN and CDR2 is SYGVQD (reference sequence). DNA of the CDR3: TGCGCCAGCAGTCTCAGCGGGACAGGGTACGACAATGAGCAGTTCTTC. It translates to CASSLSGTGYDNEQFF.

The chain is built from TRBV29-1 and TRBJ2-1; 7 bases are a match to TRBD2. Germline lookup yields CDR1 SQVTM and CDR2 ANQGSEA. The CDR3 covers 14 residues. After removal of 1 base from V and 2 bases from J, the junction contained 2 bases not matched to a gene. CDR3 protein: CSVEVAGAYNEQFF. The CDR3 DNA follows: TGCAGCGTTGAAGTAGCGGGTGCCTACAATGAGCAGTTCTTC.

Turning to this clonotype: At one of its ends the junction is not consistent with the germline gene, which may arise from a read error. This chain links TRBV7-3 with TRBJ2-6, with 9 nucleotides matching TRBD1. Germline loops: CDR1 SGHTA, CDR2 FQGTGA. The CDR3 is 17 amino acids. This chain's CDR3 is CASGAGQGLSGANVLTF. In nucleotides, the CDR3 is TGTGCCAGCGGCGCGGGACAGGGCCTCTCTGGGGCCAACGTCCTGACTTTT. Based on the CDR3 plus reference TRBV7-3 and TRBJ2-6, the full variable domain is GAGVSQTPSNKVTEKGKYVELRCDPISGHTALYWYRQSLGQGPEFLIYFQGTGAADDSGLPNDRFFAVRPEGSVSTLKIQRTERGDSAVYLCASGAGQGLSGANVLTFGAGSRLTVL.

Many counts were recorded for this clonotype. The V and J genes are TRBV4-3 and TRBJ2-3; D may be TRBD2 (5 bases). The CDR3 spans 14 residues. The V gene lost 3 bases and the J gene lost 4 bases, with 11 bases spanning the gap. Germline lookup yields CDR1 LGHNA and CDR2 YSLEER. CDR3 sequence: CASSQDSRADTQYF. CDR3 DNA sequence: TGCGCCAGCAGCCAGGACTCTAGGGCAGATACGCAGTATTTT.

For this clonotype: Its ends do not fully match the called genes, so a read error is possible. The chain is built from TRBV29-1 and TRBJ2-1, with 13 nucleotides matching TRBD2. In germline, CDR1 is SQVTM, CDR2 ANQGSEA. This CDR3 has 18 residues. CDR3 residues: CSVDDHVTSGRADNQQFF. The DNA of the CDR3 is TGCAGCGTTGATGATCATGTAACTAGCGGGAGGGCAGACAATCAGCAGTTCTTC.

This clonotype has ten or more counts. This rearrangement joins TRBV11-3 to TRBJ2-5; 14 bases agree with TRBD2. Germline CDR1 reads SGHNT; CDR2 reads YENEEA. There are 17 residues in the CDR3. V dropped 3 bases and J dropped 1; count of bases not matched to a gene: 4. CDR3 in DNA: TGTGCCAGCAGCTTGATAGGGACTAGCGGGAGCCAAGAGACCCAGTACTTC. It codes for CASSLIGTSGSQETQYF.

The gene calls are TRBV12-3 or TRBV12-4 and TRBJ1-1; 10 bases line up with TRBD1. The CDR3 has 16 residues. Trimming took 6 bases from V and 1 from J; bases not matched to a gene: 8. CDR3 protein: CASSPDRGLANTEAFF. CDR3 sequence (DNA): TGTGCCAGCAGCCCTGACAGGGGGCTAGCGAACACTGAAGCTTTCTTT.

This clonotype was counted many times. This sequence joins TRBV5-6 and TRBJ1-2, with D possibly TRBD1 on 6 matching bases. Germline V gene data show CDR1 as SGHDT and CDR2 as YYEEEE. The CDR3 runs to 12 residues. V was trimmed by 5 bases and J by 4 bases, leaving 9 bases between them. CDR3 amino acids: CASSADSYGYTF. The CDR3 coding sequence is TGTGCCAGCAGTGCGGACAGCTATGGCTACACCTTC.

The CDR3 sequence is CASTTDRGGQPQHF. CDR3 DNA sequence: TGTGCCAGCACCACGGACAGGGGAGGTCAGCCCCAGCATTTT. This chain links TRBV28 with TRBJ1-5; TRBD1 agrees at 9 bases. The germline gives CDR1 MDHEN, CDR2 SYDVKM. V lost 7 bases to trimming and J lost 6 bases; unmatched junction nucleotides: 7. This CDR3 spans 14 amino acids.

In its sample, this clonotype was seen many times. This rearrangement joins TRBV7-3 to TRBJ2-1; TRBD1 aligns across 9 bases. V was pared by 6 bases and J by 5 bases, with 5 bases of the junction left unmatched. The CDR3 extends over 14 amino acids. The germline V gene has CDR1 SGHTA and CDR2 FQGTGA. The CDR3 here is CASSPGQGNNEQFF. The CDR3 nucleotides are TGTGCCAGCAGTCCGGGACAGGGTAACAATGAGCAGTTCTTC.

At least ten counts were recorded for this clonotype. The genes are TRBV4-2 and TRBJ1-5, with D perhaps TRBD1 (6 bases). There are 15 residues in the CDR3. The V gene's germline CDR1 is LGHNA and CDR2 YNFKEQ. Trimming pared 0 bases from V and 7 bases from J, leaving 13 bases between. This CDR3 is CASSQEGGAGQPQHF. In nucleotides, the CDR3 is TGTGCCAGCAGCCAAGAAGGGGGAGCGGGCCAGCCCCAGCATTTT.

The chain couples TRBV7-9 to TRBJ1-2; D may be TRBD1 (5 bases). Germline loops: CDR1 SEHNR, CDR2 FQNEAQ (reference sequence). V was pared by 5 bases and J by 3 bases, with 10 bases between. This CDR3 contains 13 residues. The CDR3 DNA reads as TGTGCCAGCAGCCAAGGGGCCCACTATGGCTACACCTTC. The encoded protein is CASSQGAHYGYTF.

The chain uses TRBV10-3 and TRBJ2-2; TRBD1 agrees at 8 bases. V shed 10 bases, J shed 7 bases, and the junction held 2 bases outside the gene matches. The CDR3 has 11 amino acids. The germline V gene encodes CDR1 ENHRY and CDR2 SYGVKD. CDR3 loop: CATGQGGELFF. The CDR3 nucleotides read TGTGCCACCGGACAGGGCGGGGAGCTGTTTTTT.

Ten or more counts support this clonotype. The chain joins TRBV4-2 to TRBJ1-3; a possible D gene is TRBD1 (5 bases). The CDR3 extends over 14 amino acids. Trimming stripped 6 bases from V and 3 bases from J, with 12 bases between. CDR1 and CDR2 from the germline V gene are LGHNA and YNFKEQ. The CDR3 DNA sequence: TGTGCCAGCAGTTCGGGGGTGAATGGAAACACCATATATTTT. Translated, it gives CASSSGVNGNTIYF.

The chain employs TRBV15 and TRBJ1-2; D call uncertain. CDR1 is LNHNV, CDR2 YYDKDF, per germline (reference sequence). The ends were cut back, 6 bases at V and 4 bases at J, with 21 bases in the middle. CDR3 length equals 16 residues. CDR3 amino acids: CATSLSDLGQPYGYTF. In nucleotides, the CDR3 is TGTGCCACCAGTTTATCAGATCTAGGGCAACCCTATGGCTACACCTTC.

This clonotype occurred many times. This chain joins TRBV9 and TRBJ1-1; 7 bases match TRBD1. Germline CDR1 SGDLS, CDR2 YYNGEE. This CDR3 is 16 amino acids long. V shed 3 bases and J 0 bases; nucleotides not matched to a gene: 8. The CDR3 loop reads CASSAQGTFVNTEAFF. The DNA for the CDR3 is TGTGCCAGCAGCGCACAGGGGACTTTTGTGAACACTGAAGCTTTCTTT.

This chain connects TRBV2 to TRBJ2-7; D perhaps matches TRBD2 (6 bases). V was shortened by 6 bases and J by 3 bases, with 18 bases between the two germline ends. The germline CDR1 and CDR2 sequences are SNHLY and FYNNEI. The CDR3 runs 15 residues. The CDR3 reads CASRGDGGGGYEQYF. Here the CDR3 DNA reads TGTGCCAGCAGAGGGGACGGGGGAGGAGGCTACGAGCAGTACTTC.

The DNA of the CDR3 is TGCGCCAGTAATACAGGGAAGCGGGAGGGCCAGATTTCCGAGCAGTACGTC. It yields the protein CASNTGKREGQISEQYV. This chain joins TRBV10-2 and TRBJ2-7; 10 positions match TRBD2. Germline values: CDR1 WSHSY, CDR2 SAAADI. With 9 bases clipped from V and 6 bases from J, the junction kept 20 bases outside the gene matches. CDR3 length: 17 amino acids.

Concerning this clonotype itself: This may come from a read error, since a much larger clone is one base off. The rearrangement joins TRBV7-9 to TRBJ1-1, with a possible D match to TRBD1 (5 bases). CDR3 length equals 12 residues. Per the germline V gene, CDR1 is SEHNR and CDR2 is FQNEAQ (reference sequence). CDR3 region: CASSHLDTGAFF. The CDR3 nucleotides read TGTGCCAGCAGCCACCTGGACACTGGAGCTTTCTTT.

This sequence joins TRBV19 and TRBJ2-3; D possibly corresponds to TRBD1 (6 bases). The CDR3 loop spans 14 amino acids. V lost 6 bases, J lost 0 bases, and 10 bases lay in between. Germline-derived CDR1 and CDR2 are LNHDA and SQIVND (reference sequence). CDR3 DNA: TGTGCCAGTAGCCCGAGGGGGAGCACAGATACGCAGTATTTT. It encodes CASSPRGSTDTQYF.

This clonotype has ten or more counts. The chain links TRBV5-8 to TRBJ2-6; D may match TRBD1 or TRBD2 (5 bases each). Germline CDR1 and CDR2: SGHTS and YDEGEE. The V end was cut by 7 bases, the J end by 4 bases, with 9 bases between. The CDR3 extends over 13 amino acids. DNA for the CDR3: TGTGCCAGCCGTTGGGGGGGGGCCAACGTCCTGACTTTC. It is translated as CASRWGGANVLTF.

The table lists this clonotype with many counts. V and J are TRBV12-3 or TRBV12-4 and TRBJ2-3; tentatively, D is TRBD2 (6 bases). The ends were cut back, 5 bases at V and 2 bases at J, with 17 bases in the middle. CDR3 length equals 16 residues. CDR3 nucleotide sequence: TGTGCCAGCAGTATGCCTAGCGAGACGATCACAGATACGCAGTATTTT. This sequence encodes CASSMPSETITDTQYF.